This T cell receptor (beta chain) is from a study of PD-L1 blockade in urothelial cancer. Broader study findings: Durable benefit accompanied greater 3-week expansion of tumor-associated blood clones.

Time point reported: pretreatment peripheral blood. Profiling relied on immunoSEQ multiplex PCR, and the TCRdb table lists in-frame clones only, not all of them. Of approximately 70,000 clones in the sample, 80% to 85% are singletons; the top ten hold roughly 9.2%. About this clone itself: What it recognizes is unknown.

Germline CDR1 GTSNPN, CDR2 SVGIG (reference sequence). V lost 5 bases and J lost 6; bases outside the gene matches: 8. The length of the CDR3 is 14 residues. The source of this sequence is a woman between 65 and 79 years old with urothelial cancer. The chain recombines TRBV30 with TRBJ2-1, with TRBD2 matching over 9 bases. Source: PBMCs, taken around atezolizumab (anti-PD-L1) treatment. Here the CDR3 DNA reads TGTGCCTGGGAAGGGGGACTAGCAACCAATGAGCAGTTCTTC. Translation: CAWEGGLATNEQFF.